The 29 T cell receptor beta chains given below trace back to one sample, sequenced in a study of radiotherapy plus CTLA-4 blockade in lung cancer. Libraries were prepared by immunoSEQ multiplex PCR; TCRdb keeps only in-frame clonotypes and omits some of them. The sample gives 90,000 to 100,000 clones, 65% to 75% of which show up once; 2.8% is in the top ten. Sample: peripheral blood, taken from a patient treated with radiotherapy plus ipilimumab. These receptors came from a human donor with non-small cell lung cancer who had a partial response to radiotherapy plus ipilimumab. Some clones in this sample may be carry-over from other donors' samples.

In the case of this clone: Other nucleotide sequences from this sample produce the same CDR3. This CDR3 is CASSQLGHGLVGFLCEQYF. The CDR3 DNA sequence: TGCGCCAGCAGTCAACTCGGACATGGTTTGGTGGGGTTTTTATGCGAGCAGTACTTC. The genes are TRBV23-1 and TRBJ2-7, with D perhaps TRBD1 (5 bases). TRBV23-1 is placed among ORFs of uncertain function. This CDR3 is 19 amino acids long. V dropped 2 bases and J dropped 6 bases, with 29 bases sitting between them.

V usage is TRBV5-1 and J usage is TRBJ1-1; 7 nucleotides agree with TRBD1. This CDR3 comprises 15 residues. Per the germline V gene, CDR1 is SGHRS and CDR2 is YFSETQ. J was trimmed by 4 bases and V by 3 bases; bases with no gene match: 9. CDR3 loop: CASSSLDRAGTEAFF. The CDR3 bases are TGCGCCAGCAGCTCTCTTGACAGGGCGGGCACTGAAGCTTTCTTT.

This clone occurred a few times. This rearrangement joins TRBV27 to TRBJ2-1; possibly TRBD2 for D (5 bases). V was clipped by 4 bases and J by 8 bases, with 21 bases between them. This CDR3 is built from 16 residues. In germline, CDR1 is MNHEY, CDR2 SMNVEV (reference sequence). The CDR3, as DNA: TGTGCCAGCAGTTCGCGGCCGGGCCGAGGGTTCGATGAGCAGTTCTTC. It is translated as CASSSRPGRGFDEQFF.

For the CDR3, the DNA is TGTGCCAGCAGCGGGGGACACCCAAATTCACCCCTCCACTTT. This codes for CASSGGHPNSPLHF. The V call is TRBV5-8, the J call TRBJ1-6, with D possibly TRBD1 on 6 matching bases. V was clipped by 4 bases and J by 7 bases, with 12 bases between them. The CDR3 is made up of 14 amino acids. The V gene's germline CDR1 is SGHTS and CDR2 YDEGEE.

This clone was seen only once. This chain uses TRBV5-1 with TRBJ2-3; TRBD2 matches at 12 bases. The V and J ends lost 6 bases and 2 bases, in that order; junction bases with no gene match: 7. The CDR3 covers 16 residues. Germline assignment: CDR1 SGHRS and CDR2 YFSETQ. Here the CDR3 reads CASIDLAGGATDTQYF. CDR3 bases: TGCGCCAGCATCGATCTAGCGGGGGGGGCCACAGATACGCAGTATTTT.

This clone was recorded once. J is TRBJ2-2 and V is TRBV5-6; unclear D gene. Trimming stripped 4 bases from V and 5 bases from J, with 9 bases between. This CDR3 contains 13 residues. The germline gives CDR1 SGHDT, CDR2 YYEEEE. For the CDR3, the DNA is TGTGCCAGCAGCCAGGCCTTGACCGGGGAGCTGTTTTTT. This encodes CASSQALTGELFF.

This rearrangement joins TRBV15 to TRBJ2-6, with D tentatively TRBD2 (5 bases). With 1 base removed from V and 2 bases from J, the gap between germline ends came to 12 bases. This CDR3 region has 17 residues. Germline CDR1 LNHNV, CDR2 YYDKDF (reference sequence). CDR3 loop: CATSRVLGGPGANVLTF. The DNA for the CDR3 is TGTGCCACCAGCAGAGTCCTTGGAGGTCCTGGGGCCAACGTCCTGACTTTC. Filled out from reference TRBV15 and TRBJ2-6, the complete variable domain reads DAMVIQNPRYQVTQFGKPVTLSCSQTLNHNVMYWYQQKSSQAPKLLFHYYDKDFNNEADTPDNFQSRRPNTSFCFLDIRSPGLGDTAMYLCATSRVLGGPGANVLTFGAGSRLTVL.

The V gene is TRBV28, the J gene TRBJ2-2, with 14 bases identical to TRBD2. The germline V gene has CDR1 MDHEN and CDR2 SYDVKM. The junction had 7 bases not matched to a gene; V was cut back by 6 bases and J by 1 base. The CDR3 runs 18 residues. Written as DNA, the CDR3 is TGTGCCAGCAGGGTCACCGGGACTAGCGGGGGGAACACCGGGGAGCTGTTTTTT. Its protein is CASRVTGTSGGNTGELFF. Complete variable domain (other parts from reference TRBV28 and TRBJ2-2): DVKVTQSSRYLVKRTGEKVFLECVQDMDHENMFWYRQDPGLGLRLIYFSYDVKMKEKGDIPEGYSVSREKKERFSLILESASTNQTSMYLCASRVTGTSGGNTGELFFGEGSRLTVL.

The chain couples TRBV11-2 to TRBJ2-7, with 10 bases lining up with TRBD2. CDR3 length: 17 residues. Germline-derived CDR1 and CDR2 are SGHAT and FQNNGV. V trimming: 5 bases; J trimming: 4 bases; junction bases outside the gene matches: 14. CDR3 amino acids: CASSAPTITSGVYEQYF. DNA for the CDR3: TGTGCCAGCAGCGCCCCAACGATAACTAGCGGGGTATACGAGCAGTACTTC.

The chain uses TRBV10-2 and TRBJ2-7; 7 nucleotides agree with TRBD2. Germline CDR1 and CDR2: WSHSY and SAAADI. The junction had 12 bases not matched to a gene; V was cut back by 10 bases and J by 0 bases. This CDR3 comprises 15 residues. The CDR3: CATEGVQRGSYEQYF. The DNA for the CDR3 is TGCGCCACCGAAGGGGTCCAGCGGGGCTCCTACGAGCAGTACTTC.

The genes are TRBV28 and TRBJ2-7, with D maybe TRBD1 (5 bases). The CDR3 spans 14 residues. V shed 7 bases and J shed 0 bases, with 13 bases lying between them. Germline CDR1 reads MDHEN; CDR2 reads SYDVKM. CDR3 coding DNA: TGTGCCAGCACCACAGGACCTATCTCCTACGAGCAGTACTTC. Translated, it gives CASTTGPISYEQYF.

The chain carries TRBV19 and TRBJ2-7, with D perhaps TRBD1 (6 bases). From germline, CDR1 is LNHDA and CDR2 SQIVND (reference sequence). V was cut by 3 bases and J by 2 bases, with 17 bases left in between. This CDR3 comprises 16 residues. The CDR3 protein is CASSISLRTDPYEQYF. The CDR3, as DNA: TGTGCCAGTAGTATCAGCCTCAGGACAGATCCCTACGAGCAGTACTTC.

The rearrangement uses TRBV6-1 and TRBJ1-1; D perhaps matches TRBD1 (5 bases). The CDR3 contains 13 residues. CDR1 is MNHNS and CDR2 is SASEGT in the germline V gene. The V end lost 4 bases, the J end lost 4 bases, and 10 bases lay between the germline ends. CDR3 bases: TGTGCCAGCAGTGGAAGGGGTGCCACTGAAGCTTTCTTT. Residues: CASSGRGATEAFF.

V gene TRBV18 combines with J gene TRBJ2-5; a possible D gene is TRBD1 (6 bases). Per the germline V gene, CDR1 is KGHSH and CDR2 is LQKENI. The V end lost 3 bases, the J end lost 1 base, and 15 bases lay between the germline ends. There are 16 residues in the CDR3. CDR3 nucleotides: TGTGCCAGCTCACCTCGACAGGCGACCCCCCAAGAGACCCAGTACTTC. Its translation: CASSPRQATPQETQYF.

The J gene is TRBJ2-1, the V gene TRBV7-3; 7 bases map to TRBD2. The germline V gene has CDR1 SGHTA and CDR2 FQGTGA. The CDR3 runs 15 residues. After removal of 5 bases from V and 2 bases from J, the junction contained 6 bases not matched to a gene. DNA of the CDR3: TGTGCCAGCAGCCCAGGACTAGAAACCTACAATGAGCAGTTCTTC. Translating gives CASSPGLETYNEQFF.

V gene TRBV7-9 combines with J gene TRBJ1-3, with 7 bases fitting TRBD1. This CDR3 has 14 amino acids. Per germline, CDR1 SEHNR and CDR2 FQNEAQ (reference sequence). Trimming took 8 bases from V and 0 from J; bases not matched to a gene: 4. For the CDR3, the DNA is TGTGCCAGCGGCCGGGACAGCTCTGGAAACACCATATATTTT. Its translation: CASGRDSSGNTIYF.

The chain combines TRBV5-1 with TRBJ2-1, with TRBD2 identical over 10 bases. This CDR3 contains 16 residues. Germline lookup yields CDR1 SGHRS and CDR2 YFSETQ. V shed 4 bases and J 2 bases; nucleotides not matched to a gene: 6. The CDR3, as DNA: TGCGCCAGCAGCCGACTAACTAGCGGGGCCTACAATGAGCAGTTCTTC. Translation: CASSRLTSGAYNEQFF.

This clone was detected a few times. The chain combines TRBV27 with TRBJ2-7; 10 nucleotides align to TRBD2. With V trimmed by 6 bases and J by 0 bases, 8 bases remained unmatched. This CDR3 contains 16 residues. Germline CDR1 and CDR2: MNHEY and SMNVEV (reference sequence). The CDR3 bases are TGTGCCAGCAGGGGGACTAGCGAGAGCCCCTCCTACGAGCAGTACTTC. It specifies CASRGTSESPSYEQYF.

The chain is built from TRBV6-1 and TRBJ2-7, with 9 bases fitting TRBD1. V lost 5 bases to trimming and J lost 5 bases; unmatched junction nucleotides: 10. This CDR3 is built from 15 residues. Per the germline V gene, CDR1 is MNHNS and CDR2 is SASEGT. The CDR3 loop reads CASSNLGQGRNEQYF. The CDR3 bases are TGTGCCAGCAGTAACCTGGGACAGGGTCGTAACGAGCAGTACTTC.

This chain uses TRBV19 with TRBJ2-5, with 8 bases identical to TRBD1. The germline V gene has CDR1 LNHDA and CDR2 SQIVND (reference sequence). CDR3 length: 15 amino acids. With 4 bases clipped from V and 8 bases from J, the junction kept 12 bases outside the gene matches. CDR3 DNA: TGTGCCAGTAGTACCGCCGGACAGGGCTTTAGTACCCAGTACTTC. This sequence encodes CASSTAGQGFSTQYF.

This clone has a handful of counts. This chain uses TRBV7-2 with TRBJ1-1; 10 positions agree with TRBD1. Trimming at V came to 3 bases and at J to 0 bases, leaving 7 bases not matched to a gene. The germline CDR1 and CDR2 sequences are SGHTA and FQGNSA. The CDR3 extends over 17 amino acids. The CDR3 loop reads CASSFGGTGALNTEAFF. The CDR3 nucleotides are TGTGCCAGCAGCTTTGGGGGGACAGGGGCATTGAACACTGAAGCTTTCTTT.

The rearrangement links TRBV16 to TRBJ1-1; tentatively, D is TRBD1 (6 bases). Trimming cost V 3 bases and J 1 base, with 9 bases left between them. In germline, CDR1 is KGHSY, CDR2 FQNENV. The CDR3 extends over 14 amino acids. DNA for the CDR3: TGTGCCAGCAGCCATAACAGGGCGAACACTGAAGCTTTCTTT. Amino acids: CASSHNRANTEAFF.

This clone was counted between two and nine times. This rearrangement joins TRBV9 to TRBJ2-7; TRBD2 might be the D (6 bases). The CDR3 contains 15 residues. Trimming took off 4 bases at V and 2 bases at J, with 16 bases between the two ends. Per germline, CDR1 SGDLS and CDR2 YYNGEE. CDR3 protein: CASSPHERATYEQYF. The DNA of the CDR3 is TGTGCCAGCAGCCCTCACGAGCGGGCCACCTACGAGCAGTACTTC. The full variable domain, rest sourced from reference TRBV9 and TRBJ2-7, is DSGVTQTPKHLITATGQRVTLRCSPRSGDLSVYWYQQSLDQGLQFLIQYYNGEERAKGNILERFSAQQFPDLHSELNLSSLELGDSALYFCASSPHERATYEQYFGPGTRLTVT.

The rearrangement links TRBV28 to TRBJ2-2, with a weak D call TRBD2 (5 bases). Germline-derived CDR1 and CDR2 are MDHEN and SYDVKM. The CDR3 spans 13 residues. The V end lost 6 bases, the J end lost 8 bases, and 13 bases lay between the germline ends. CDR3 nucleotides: TGTGCCAGCAGCCGCGACTACCTAGGGGAGCTGTTTTTT. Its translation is CASSRDYLGELFF.

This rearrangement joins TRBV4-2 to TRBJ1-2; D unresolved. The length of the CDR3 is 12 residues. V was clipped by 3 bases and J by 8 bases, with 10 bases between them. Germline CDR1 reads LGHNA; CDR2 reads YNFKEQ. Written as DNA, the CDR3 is TGTGCCAGCAGCCAGGACTGGGAGGGCTACACCTTC. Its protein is CASSQDWEGYTF.

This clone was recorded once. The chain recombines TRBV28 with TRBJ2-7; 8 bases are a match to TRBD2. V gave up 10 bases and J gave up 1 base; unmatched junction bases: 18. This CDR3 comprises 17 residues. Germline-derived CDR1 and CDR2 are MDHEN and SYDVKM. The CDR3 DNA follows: TGTGCCACCTGGGGACTTTCCAGCGGGAGCCGATCCTACGAGCAGTACTTC. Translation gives CATWGLSSGSRSYEQYF.

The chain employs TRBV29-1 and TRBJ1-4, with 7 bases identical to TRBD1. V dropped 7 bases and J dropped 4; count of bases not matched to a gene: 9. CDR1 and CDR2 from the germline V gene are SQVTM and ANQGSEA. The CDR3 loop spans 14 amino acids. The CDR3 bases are TGCAGCGCATACAGACAGGGTAATAATGAAAAACTGTTTTTT. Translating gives CSAYRQGNNEKLFF.

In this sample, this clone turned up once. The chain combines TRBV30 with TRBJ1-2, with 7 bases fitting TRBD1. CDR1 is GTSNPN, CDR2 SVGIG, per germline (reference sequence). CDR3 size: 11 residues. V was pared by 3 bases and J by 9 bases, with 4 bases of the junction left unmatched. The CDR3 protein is CAWSYRGSYTF. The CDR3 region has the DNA TGTGCCTGGAGCTACAGGGGAAGCTACACCTTC.

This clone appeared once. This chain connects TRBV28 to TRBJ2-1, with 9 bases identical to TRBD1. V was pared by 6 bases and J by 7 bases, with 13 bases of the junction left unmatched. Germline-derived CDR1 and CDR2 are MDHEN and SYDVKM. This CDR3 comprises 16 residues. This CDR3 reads CASRQNPGQGRNEQFF. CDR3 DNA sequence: TGTGCCAGCAGACAAAACCCGGGACAGGGCAGAAATGAGCAGTTCTTC.